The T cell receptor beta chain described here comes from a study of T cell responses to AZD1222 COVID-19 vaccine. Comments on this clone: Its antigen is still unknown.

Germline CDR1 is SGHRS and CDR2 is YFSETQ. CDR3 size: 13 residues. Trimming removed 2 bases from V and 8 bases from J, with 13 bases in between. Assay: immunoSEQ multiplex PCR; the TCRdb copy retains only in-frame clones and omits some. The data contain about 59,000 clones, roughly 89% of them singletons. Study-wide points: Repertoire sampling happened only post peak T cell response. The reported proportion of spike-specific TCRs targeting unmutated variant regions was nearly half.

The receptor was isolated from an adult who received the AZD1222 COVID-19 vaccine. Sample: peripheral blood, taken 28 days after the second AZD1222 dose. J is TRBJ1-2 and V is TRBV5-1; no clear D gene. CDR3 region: CASSLTVDRGYTF. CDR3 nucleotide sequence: TGCGCCAGCAGCTTAACAGTCGATAGGGGCTACACCTTC.